The clone carrying this T cell receptor (beta chain) appeared many times. This entry belongs to a study of T cells after yellow fever vaccination. TCRdb ran MiXCR on the 5' RACE reads and lists one entry per CDR3 protein. Seen here are about 160,000 distinct CDR3 sequences, about 7% observed once, and the top ten hold over 2%. The sequencing here drew on CD4+ T cells sorted from PBMCs, taken 5 to 6 days after the first yellow fever vaccination. The receptor was derived from a man aged 18 to 35 who received the YFV17D yellow fever vaccine.

The CDR3 is CASSGQVSNQPQHF. The CDR3 DNA follows: TGTGCCAGCAGTGGACAGGTTAGCAATCAGCCCCAGCATTTT. V and J are TRBV12-3 or TRBV12-4 and TRBJ1-5; TRBD1 matches 7 bases. The CDR3 is made up of 14 amino acids. Unmatched junction bases numbered 1, after V lost 5 bases and J lost 0 bases.